What follows are 27 T cell receptor beta chains derived from one specimen sequenced in a study of blood T cell repertoires in COVID-19. Sequencing used immunoSEQ multiplex PCR; TCRdb keeps in-frame clones, though not all of them. This table holds 200,000 to 250,000 clones, less than 90% found once. Input material: PBMCs or T cells enriched from blood (not recorded which). These receptors originate from a woman between 40 and 55 years old who had recovered from COVID-19.

The chain combines TRBV7-8 with TRBJ2-4; 10 positions match TRBD1. CDR1 and CDR2 from the germline V gene are SGHVS and FQNEAQ. Trimming removed 2 bases from V and 4 bases from J; junction bases left unmatched: 2. The CDR3 runs to 15 residues. The CDR3 protein is CASSLPGQGKNIQYF. The CDR3 DNA is TGTGCCAGCAGCTTACCGGGACAGGGGAAAAACATTCAGTACTTC.

The chain employs TRBV2 and TRBJ1-5; D may be TRBD1 (6 bases). This CDR3 comprises 15 residues. CDR1 SNHLY and CDR2 FYNNEI come from the germline V gene. V dropped 6 bases and J dropped 0 bases, with 12 bases sitting between them. The CDR3 DNA follows: TGTGCCAGCAGCCCGGACAGCTATAGCAATCAGCCCCAGCATTTT. Its translation: CASSPDSYSNQPQHF.

V usage is TRBV29-1 and J usage is TRBJ1-1, with D perhaps matching TRBD1 (6 bases). Germline V gene data show CDR1 as SQVTM and CDR2 as ANQGSEA. CDR3 size: 12 residues. Between the trimmed V and J ends, which lost 5 bases and 5 bases, there was a span of 12 bases. The CDR3 DNA reads TGCAGCGTTCACCAGGGGCGGACTGAAGCTTTCTTT. It encodes CSVHQGRTEAFF.

This clone has only one observation. This sequence joins TRBV20-1 and TRBJ2-3, with TRBD2 matching 11 bases. The CDR3 is 17 residues long. Looked up from germline, CDR1 is DFQATT and CDR2 is SNEGSKA (reference sequence). With V trimmed by 3 bases and J by 6 bases, 14 bases remained unmatched. CDR3 residues: CSASAHTEVAGGDTQYF. CDR3 nucleotide sequence: TGCAGTGCTAGTGCCCATACTGAAGTAGCGGGGGGGGATACGCAGTATTTT.

This rearrangement joins TRBV27 to TRBJ2-1; TRBD2 matches at 13 bases. The V gene end was trimmed by 6 bases and the J gene end by 6 bases; junction bases not matched to a gene: 5. This CDR3 has 15 amino acids. The germline gives CDR1 MNHEY, CDR2 SMNVEV (reference sequence). This chain's CDR3 is CASRLAGGPGNEQFF. The DNA of the CDR3 is TGTGCCAGCAGACTAGCGGGAGGGCCAGGCAATGAGCAGTTCTTC.

This chain joins TRBV28 and TRBJ2-7; D perhaps matches TRBD2 (6 bases). The CDR3 extends over 14 amino acids. Looked up from germline, CDR1 is MDHEN and CDR2 is SYDVKM. V was shortened by 6 bases and J by 5 bases, with 17 bases between the two germline ends. The CDR3 DNA sequence: TGTGCCAGCAGCACCGGGACTTCCCTGGACGAGCAGTACTTC. Its protein is CASSTGTSLDEQYF.

The J gene is TRBJ1-2, the V gene TRBV19, with D maybe TRBD1 (6 bases). The V end lost 8 bases, the J end lost 0 bases, and 13 bases lay between the germline ends. CDR3 length: 14 amino acids. Germline CDR1 LNHDA, CDR2 SQIVND (reference sequence). CDR3 bases: TGTGCCAGTTCGACAGGAAACGCTAACTATGGCTACACCTTC. Protein product: CASSTGNANYGYTF.

The CDR3 sequence is CASSMTGTGGLVGGASYNEQFF. In nucleotides, the CDR3 is TGTGCCAGTAGTATGACCGGGACAGGGGGCCTTGTTGGCGGGGCCTCCTACAATGAGCAGTTCTTC. This chain uses TRBV19 with TRBJ2-1; 12 bases agree with TRBD1. Germline CDR1 is LNHDA and CDR2 is SQIVND (reference sequence). The CDR3 is 22 residues long. V gave up 3 bases and J gave up 0 bases; unmatched junction bases: 18.

The chain has TRBV12-5 and TRBJ1-2; TRBD1 might be the D (5 bases). The CDR3 is 13 amino acids. Trimming took off 3 bases at V and 4 bases at J, with 9 bases between the two ends. CDR1 and CDR2 from the germline V gene are LGHNT and FRNRAP. This chain's CDR3 is CASGFPGGYGYTF. CDR3 nucleotide sequence: TGTGCTAGTGGTTTTCCGGGGGGCTATGGCTACACCTTC.

The chain carries TRBV6-5 and TRBJ1-2; weak D call: TRBD1 (5 bases). CDR1 and CDR2 from the germline V gene are MNHEY and SVGAGI. This CDR3 is 12 amino acids long. V was clipped by 7 bases and J by 6 bases, with 12 bases between them. The CDR3 nucleotides read TGTGCCAGCACCCAAGCGGGGGATGGCTACACCTTC. Translation: CASTQAGDGYTF.

The rearrangement uses TRBV5-1 and TRBJ2-3, with 10 bases matching TRBD2. The V gene end was trimmed by 3 bases and the J gene end by 5 bases; junction bases not matched to a gene: 3. This CDR3 has 14 amino acids. The germline V gene encodes CDR1 SGHRS and CDR2 YFSETQ. The CDR3 is CASSSGTSEDTQYF. In nucleotides, the CDR3 is TGCGCCAGCAGCTCGGGGACTAGCGAAGATACGCAGTATTTT.

The V call is TRBV11-3, the J call TRBJ2-2, with TRBD2 matching 11 bases. Germline assignment: CDR1 SGHNT and CDR2 YENEEA. V was pared by 6 bases and J by 3 bases, with 3 bases of the junction left unmatched. The CDR3 is made up of 15 amino acids. The CDR3 DNA follows: TGTGCCAGCAGACTAGCGGGAGATCACACCGGGGAGCTGTTTTTT. It yields the protein CASRLAGDHTGELFF.

The chain combines TRBV15 with TRBJ2-7; D perhaps matches TRBD1 (5 bases). Germline CDR1 and CDR2: LNHNV and YYDKDF (reference sequence). V shed 4 bases and J shed 9 bases, with 19 bases lying between them. This CDR3 contains 14 residues. The CDR3 DNA is TGTGCCACCAGCACCCTAGGGGTAGGGTCTGGGCAGTACTTC. This encodes CATSTLGVGSGQYF. Full variable domain (remainder filled in from reference TRBV15 and TRBJ2-7): DAMVIQNPRYQVTQFGKPVTLSCSQTLNHNVMYWYQQKSSQAPKLLFHYYDKDFNNEADTPDNFQSRRPNTSFCFLDIRSPGLGDTAMYLCATSTLGVGSGQYFGPGTRLTVT.

The J gene is TRBJ1-4, the V gene TRBV18; D gene ambiguous. V was shortened by 5 bases and J by 1 base, with 5 bases between the two germline ends. Germline V gene data show CDR1 as KGHSH and CDR2 as LQKENI. The CDR3 runs to 13 residues. The CDR3 sequence: CASSRETNEKLFF. The CDR3 DNA reads TGTGCCAGCTCAAGAGAAACTAATGAAAAACTGTTTTTT.

For this clone: In the same sample, other DNA sequences code for this CDR3. V and J are TRBV10-3 and TRBJ2-1, with 9 bases lining up with TRBD2. Germline V gene sequence: CDR1 ENHRY, CDR2 SYGVKD. The CDR3 covers 13 residues. Trimming cost V 8 bases and J 4 bases; bases outside gene matches: 3. The CDR3 nucleotides are TGTGCCATCTCTAGCGGGGAATACAATGAGCAGTTCTTC. Amino acid sequence: CAISSGEYNEQFF.

The chain uses TRBV15 and TRBJ2-4, with TRBD1 matching 9 bases. CDR1 is LNHNV and CDR2 is YYDKDF in the germline V gene (reference sequence). CDR3 length: 16 amino acids. The J segment lost 1 base and the V segment lost 4 bases, leaving 5 bases of the junction unmatched. Here the CDR3 DNA reads TGTGCCACCAGCACCGGACAGGGGATGGCCAAAAACATTCAGTACTTC. It is translated as CATSTGQGMAKNIQYF. The full variable domain, completed using reference TRBV15 and TRBJ2-4, is DAMVIQNPRYQVTQFGKPVTLSCSQTLNHNVMYWYQQKSSQAPKLLFHYYDKDFNNEADTPDNFQSRRPNTSFCFLDIRSPGLGDTAMYLCATSTGQGMAKNIQYFGAGTRLSVL.

This clone was seen a handful of times. The J gene is TRBJ1-3, the V gene TRBV12-3 or TRBV12-4; 7 bases are shared with TRBD1. This CDR3 is 12 amino acids long. With V trimmed by 7 bases and J by 7 bases, 4 bases remained unmatched. The CDR3 loop is CASKEGANTIYF. The CDR3 DNA reads TGTGCCAGCAAGGAGGGGGCCAACACCATATATTTT.

J is TRBJ2-1 and V is TRBV7-2, with 9 nucleotides matching TRBD2. The length of the CDR3 is 16 residues. The V gene's germline CDR1 is SGHTA and CDR2 FQGNSA. After removal of 4 bases from V and 7 bases from J, the junction contained 11 bases not matched to a gene. The CDR3 DNA reads TGTGCCAGCAGCTCCCTGACTAGCGGTTCTCGTAATGAGCAGTTCTTC. Residues: CASSSLTSGSRNEQFF.

This sequence joins TRBV4-1 and TRBJ2-5, with 13 bases identical to TRBD2. After removal of 3 bases from V and 7 bases from J, the junction contained 5 bases not matched to a gene. CDR3 length: 15 residues. CDR1 and CDR2 from the germline V gene are MGHRA and YSYEKL. DNA of the CDR3: TGCGCCAGCAGCCAGAGCTGGACTAGCGGGGGGACCCAGTACTTC. Translated: CASSQSWTSGGTQYF.

The CDR3, as DNA: TGCGCCAGCAGCTTGGCGGGGGTAGGATATGGAAACACCATATATTTT. The encoded protein is CASSLAGVGYGNTIYF. The gene calls are TRBV5-1 and TRBJ1-3; the D gene is possibly TRBD1 (5 bases). In germline, CDR1 is SGHRS, CDR2 YFSETQ. Trimming removed 0 bases at V and 3 bases at J, with 13 bases between. The CDR3 loop spans 16 amino acids.

The V call is TRBV7-9, the J call TRBJ2-1, with D possibly matching TRBD1 (5 bases). In germline, CDR1 is SEHNR, CDR2 FQNEAQ (reference sequence). V lost 8 bases and J lost 5, with 16 bases in between. The CDR3 has 14 amino acids. The CDR3 here is CASRRRGPNNEQFF. The CDR3 bases are TGTGCCAGCCGCCGAAGGGGTCCCAACAATGAGCAGTTCTTC.

This clone was seen just once. V and J are TRBV14 and TRBJ2-2; 10 bases align to TRBD1. V lost 2 bases, J lost 7 bases, and 7 bases stayed unmatched. Germline CDR1 reads SGHDN; CDR2 reads FVKESK. The CDR3 is 16 residues long. The CDR3: CASSQRGQGPFGELFF. The CDR3 DNA is TGTGCCAGCAGCCAAAGGGGACAGGGGCCCTTCGGGGAGCTGTTTTTT. The variable domain in full, with the rest retrieved from reference TRBV14 and TRBJ2-2, is EAGVTQFPSHSVIEKGQTVTLRCDPISGHDNLYWYRRVMGKEIKFLLHFVKESKQDESGMPNNRFLAERTGGTYSTLKVQPAELEDSGVYFCASSQRGQGPFGELFFGEGSRLTVL.

The chain couples TRBV5-4 to TRBJ2-3; 8 bases agree with TRBD2. Per the germline V gene, CDR1 is SGHNT and CDR2 is YYREEE (reference sequence). CDR3 length equals 15 residues. V lost 2 bases, J lost 4 bases, and 6 bases stayed unmatched. DNA of the CDR3: TGTGCCAGCAGCTTACCAGCGGGAGCGGCAGATACGCAGTATTTT. Its protein product is CASSLPAGAADTQYF.

The rearrangement joins TRBV9 to TRBJ2-3, with 14 bases fitting TRBD2. The CDR3 is 16 residues long. Germline CDR1 reads SGDLS; CDR2 reads YYNGEE. V shed 4 bases, J shed 4 bases, and the junction held 5 bases outside the gene matches. The CDR3: CASSPTSGRGADTQYF. CDR3 DNA sequence: TGTGCCAGCAGCCCGACTAGCGGGAGGGGGGCAGATACGCAGTATTTT.

The rearrangement uses TRBV2 and TRBJ2-1; 13 bases match TRBD2. The CDR3 length is 17 residues. J gave up 6 bases and V 7 bases, and 12 bases lay outside the gene matches. Germline CDR1 SNHLY, CDR2 FYNNEI. In nucleotides, the CDR3 is TGTGCCAGCACCACCCGGACTAGCGGGAGTGTAGCCAATGAGCAGTTCTTC. Its protein product is CASTTRTSGSVANEQFF.

The chain uses TRBV18 and TRBJ2-5; the match to TRBD1 covers 11 bases. The trim removed 3 bases at V and 5 bases at J, leaving 11 bases unmatched. The CDR3 sequence is 17 residues long. CDR1 and CDR2 (germline): KGHSH, LQKENI. The CDR3 DNA reads TGTGCCAGCTCACCCTACCCCGGACAGGGGGCGGCGGAGACCCAGTACTTC. The encoded protein is CASSPYPGQGAAETQYF.

The chain joins TRBV5-4 to TRBJ2-3; 9 nucleotides align to TRBD2. CDR1 is SGHNT and CDR2 is YYREEE in the germline V gene (reference sequence). The length of the CDR3 is 16 residues. With V trimmed by 1 base and J by 4 bases, 7 bases remained unmatched. CDR3 in DNA: TGTGCCAGCAGCTTGTCCGGCGGGAGGGCCCCAGATACGCAGTATTTT. Its protein is CASSLSGGRAPDTQYF.